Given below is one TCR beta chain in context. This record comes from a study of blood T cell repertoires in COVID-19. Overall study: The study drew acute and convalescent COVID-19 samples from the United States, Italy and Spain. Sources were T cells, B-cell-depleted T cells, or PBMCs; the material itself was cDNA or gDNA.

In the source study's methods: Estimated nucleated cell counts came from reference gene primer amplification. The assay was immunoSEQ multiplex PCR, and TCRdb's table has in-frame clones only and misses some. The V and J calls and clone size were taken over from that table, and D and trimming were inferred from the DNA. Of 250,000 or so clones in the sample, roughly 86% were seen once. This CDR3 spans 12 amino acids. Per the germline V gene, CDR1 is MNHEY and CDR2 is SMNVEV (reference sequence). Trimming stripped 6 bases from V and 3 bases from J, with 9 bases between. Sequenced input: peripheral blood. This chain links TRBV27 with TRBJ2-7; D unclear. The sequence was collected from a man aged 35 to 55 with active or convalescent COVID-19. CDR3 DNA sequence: TGTGCCAGCAGCCCTACCCACTACGAGCAGTACTTC. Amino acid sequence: CASSPTHYEQYF.